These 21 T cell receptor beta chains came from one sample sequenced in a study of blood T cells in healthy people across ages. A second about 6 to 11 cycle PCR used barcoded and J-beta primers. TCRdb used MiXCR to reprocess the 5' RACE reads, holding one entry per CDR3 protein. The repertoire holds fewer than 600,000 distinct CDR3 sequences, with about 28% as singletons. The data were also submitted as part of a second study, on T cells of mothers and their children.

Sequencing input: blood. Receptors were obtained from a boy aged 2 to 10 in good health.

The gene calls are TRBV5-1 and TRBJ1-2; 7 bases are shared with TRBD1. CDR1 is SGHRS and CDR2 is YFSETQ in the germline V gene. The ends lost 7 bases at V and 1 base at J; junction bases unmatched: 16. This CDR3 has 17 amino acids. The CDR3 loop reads CASQAGHTGENNYGYTF. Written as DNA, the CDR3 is TGCGCCAGCCAAGCCGGCCACACAGGGGAGAATAACTATGGCTACACCTTC.

In DNA, the CDR3 is TGTGCCACCAGCCTGGGCGGGAGCCAAGATACGCAGTATTTT. Amino acids: CATSLGGSQDTQYF. The chain has TRBV10-3 and TRBJ2-3, with TRBD2 matching 7 bases. Germline V gene sequence: CDR1 ENHRY, CDR2 SYGVKD. There are 14 residues in the CDR3. With 10 bases clipped from V and 5 bases from J, the junction kept 12 bases outside the gene matches.

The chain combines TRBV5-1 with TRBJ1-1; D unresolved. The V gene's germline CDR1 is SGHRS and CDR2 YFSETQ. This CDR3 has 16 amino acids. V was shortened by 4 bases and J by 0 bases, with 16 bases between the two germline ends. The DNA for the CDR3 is TGCGCCAGCAGCCCGGCCTGGACGGGCATGAACACTGAAGCTTTCTTT. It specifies CASSPAWTGMNTEAFF.

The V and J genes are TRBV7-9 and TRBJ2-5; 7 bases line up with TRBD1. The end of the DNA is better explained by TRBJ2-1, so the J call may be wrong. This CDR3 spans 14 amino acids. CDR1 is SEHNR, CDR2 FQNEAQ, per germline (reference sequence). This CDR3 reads CASSLGQGTNEQFF. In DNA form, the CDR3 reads TGTGCCAGCAGCTTAGGACAGGGAACCAATGAGCAGTTCTTC.

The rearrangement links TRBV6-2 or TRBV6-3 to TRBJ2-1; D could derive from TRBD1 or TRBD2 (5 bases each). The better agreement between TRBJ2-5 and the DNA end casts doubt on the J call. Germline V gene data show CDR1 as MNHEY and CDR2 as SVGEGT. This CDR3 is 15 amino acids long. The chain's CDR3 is CASSYVTGTQETQYF. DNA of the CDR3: TGTGCCAGCAGTTACGTTACCGGGACCCAAGAGACCCAGTACTTC.

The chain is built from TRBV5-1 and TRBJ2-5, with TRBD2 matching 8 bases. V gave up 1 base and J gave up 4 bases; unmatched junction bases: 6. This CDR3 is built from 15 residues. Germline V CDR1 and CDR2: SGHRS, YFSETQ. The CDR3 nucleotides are TGCGCCAGCAGCTTGTGGCCTAGCGGGCGAGAGACCCAGTACTTC. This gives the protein CASSLWPSGRETQYF.

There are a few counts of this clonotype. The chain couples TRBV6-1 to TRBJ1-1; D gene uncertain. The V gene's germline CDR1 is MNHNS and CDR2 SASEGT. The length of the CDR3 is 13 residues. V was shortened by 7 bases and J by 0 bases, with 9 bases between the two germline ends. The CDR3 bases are TGTGCCAGCAAGTCAGGAATGAACACTGAAGCTTTCTTT. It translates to CASKSGMNTEAFF.

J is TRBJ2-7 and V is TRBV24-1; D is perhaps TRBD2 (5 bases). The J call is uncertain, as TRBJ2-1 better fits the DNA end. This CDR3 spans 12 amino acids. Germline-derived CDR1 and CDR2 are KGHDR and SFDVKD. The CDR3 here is CATSGSEDEQFF. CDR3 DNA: TGTGCCACCAGTGGTAGCGAGGATGAGCAGTTCTTC.

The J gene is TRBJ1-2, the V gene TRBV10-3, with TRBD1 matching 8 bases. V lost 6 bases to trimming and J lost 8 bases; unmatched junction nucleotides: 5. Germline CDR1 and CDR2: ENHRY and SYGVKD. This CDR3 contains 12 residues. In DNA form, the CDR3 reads TGTGCCATCAGCGGACAGGGCGGGGGCTACACCTTC. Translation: CAISGQGGGYTF.

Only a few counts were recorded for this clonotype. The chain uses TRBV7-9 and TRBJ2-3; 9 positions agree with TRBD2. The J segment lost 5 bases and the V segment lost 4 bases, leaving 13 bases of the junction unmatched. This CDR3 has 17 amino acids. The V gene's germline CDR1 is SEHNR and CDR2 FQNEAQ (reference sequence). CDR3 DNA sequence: TGTGCCAGCAGCTCCCCCCTCGCGGGGGGGCCACAAGATACGCAGTATTTT. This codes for CASSSPLAGGPQDTQYF. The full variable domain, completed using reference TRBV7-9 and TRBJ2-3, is DTGVSQNPRHKITKRGQNVTFRCDPISEHNRLYWYRQTLGQGPEFLTYFQNEAQLEKSRLLSDRFSAERPKGSFSTLEIQRTEQGDSAMYLCASSSPLAGGPQDTQYFGPGTRLTVL.

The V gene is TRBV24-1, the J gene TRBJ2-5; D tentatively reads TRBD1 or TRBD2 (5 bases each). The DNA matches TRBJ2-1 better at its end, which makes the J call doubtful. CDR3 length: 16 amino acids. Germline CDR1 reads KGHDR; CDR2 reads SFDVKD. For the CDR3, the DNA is TGTGCCACCAGTCCGGGGCAGGCTGCTTGGGACAATGAGCAGTTCTTC. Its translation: CATSPGQAAWDNEQFF.

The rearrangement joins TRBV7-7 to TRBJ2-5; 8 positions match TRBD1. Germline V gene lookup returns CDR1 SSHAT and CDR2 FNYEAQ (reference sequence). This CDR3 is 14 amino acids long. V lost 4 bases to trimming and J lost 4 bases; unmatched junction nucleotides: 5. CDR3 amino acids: CASSYNGQGETQYF. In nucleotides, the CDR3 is TGTGCCAGCAGCTATAACGGACAGGGAGAGACCCAGTACTTC.

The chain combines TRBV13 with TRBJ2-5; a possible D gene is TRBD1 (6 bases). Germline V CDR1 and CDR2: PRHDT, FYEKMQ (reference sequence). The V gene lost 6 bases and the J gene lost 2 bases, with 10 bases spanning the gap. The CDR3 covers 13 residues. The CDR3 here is CASSDDRQETQYF. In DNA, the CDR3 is TGTGCCAGCAGTGATGACAGGCAAGAGACCCAGTACTTC.

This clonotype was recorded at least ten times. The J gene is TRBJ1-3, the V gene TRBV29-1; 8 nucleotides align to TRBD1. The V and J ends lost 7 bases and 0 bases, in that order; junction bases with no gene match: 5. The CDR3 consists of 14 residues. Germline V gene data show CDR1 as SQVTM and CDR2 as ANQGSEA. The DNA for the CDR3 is TGCAGCGCCACAGGGGGTCACTCTGGAAACACCATATATTTT. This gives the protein CSATGGHSGNTIYF.

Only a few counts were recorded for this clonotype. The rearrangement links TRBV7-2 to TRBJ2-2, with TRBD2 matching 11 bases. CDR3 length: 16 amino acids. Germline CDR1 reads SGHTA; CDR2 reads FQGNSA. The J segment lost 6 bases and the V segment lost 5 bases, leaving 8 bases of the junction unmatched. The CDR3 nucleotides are TGTGCCAGCAGCCCGGCGATAGCGGGAGGGGCCGGGGAGCTGTTTTTT. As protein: CASSPAIAGGAGELFF. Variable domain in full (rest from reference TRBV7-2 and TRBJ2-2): GAGVSQSPSNKVTEKGKDVELRCDPISGHTALYWYRQSLGQGLEFLIYFQGNSAPDKSGLPSDRFSAERTGGSVSTLTIQRTQQEDSAVYLCASSPAIAGGAGELFFGEGSRLTVL.

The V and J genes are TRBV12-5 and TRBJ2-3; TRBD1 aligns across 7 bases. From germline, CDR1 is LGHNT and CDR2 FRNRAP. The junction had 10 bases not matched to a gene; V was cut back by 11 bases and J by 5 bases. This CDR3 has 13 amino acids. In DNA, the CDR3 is TGTGCTCGGCCCCGACAGGGCGGAGATACGCAGTATTTT. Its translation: CARPRQGGDTQYF.

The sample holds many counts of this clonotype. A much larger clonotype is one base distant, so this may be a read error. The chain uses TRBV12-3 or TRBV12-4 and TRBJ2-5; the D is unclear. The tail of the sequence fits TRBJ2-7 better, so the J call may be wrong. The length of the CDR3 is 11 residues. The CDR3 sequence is CASSFSHEQYF. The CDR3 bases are TGTGCCAGCAGTTTCTCCCACGAGCAGTACTTC.

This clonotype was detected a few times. The CDR3 protein is CSARIADTHYGYTF. The CDR3, as DNA: TGCAGTGCTAGGATCGCGGACACCCACTATGGCTACACCTTC. This chain uses TRBV20-1 with TRBJ1-2; D might be TRBD1 (5 bases). CDR1 DFQATT and CDR2 SNEGSKA come from the germline V gene (reference sequence). V lost 3 bases and J lost 3, with 14 bases in between. This CDR3 has 14 residues.

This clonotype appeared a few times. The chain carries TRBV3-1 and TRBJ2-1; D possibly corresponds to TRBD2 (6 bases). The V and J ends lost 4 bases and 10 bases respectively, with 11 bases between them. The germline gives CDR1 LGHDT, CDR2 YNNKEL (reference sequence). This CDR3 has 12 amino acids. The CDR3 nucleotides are TGTGCCAGCAGCCCTGGGACTCCCGAGCAGTTCTTC. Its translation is CASSPGTPEQFF.

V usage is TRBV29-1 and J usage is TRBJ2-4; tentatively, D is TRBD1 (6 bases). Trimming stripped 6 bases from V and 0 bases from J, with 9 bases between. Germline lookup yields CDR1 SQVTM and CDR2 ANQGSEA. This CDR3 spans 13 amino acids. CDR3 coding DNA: TGCAGCGTAGGGACATTAGCCAAAAACATTCAGTACTTC. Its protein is CSVGTLAKNIQYF.

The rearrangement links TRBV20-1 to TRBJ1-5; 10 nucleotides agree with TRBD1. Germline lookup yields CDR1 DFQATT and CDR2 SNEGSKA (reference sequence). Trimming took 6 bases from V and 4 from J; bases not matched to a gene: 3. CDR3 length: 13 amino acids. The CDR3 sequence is CSAPGQGNQPQHF. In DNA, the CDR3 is TGCAGTGCGCCGGGACAGGGGAATCAGCCCCAGCATTTT.